The clone carrying this T cell receptor (beta chain) was observed at least ten times. Its matching antigen is unknown. No patient received treatment before thyroid surgery. Trimming took off 1 base at V and 2 bases at J, with 10 bases between the two ends. Per germline, CDR1 SGHRS and CDR2 YFSETQ. The CDR3 totals 15 residues. TCRdb used MiXCR to call clones anew from the PCR reads. The repertoire holds 21,000 or so clones, roughly 12% seen once, with roughly a quarter in the top ten. This entry is derived from a study of metastatic and nonmetastatic thyroid tumors. In the study overall: Repertoire data that came from the blood and tumor or nodule tissue of malignant and benign thyroid patients were compared.

General observations from the study: Reported TCR beta diversity, measured in blood and tumor, was significantly higher for malignant thyroid tumors than for benign nodules.

This sequence was found in a female donor with papillary thyroid cancer or a benign thyroid nodule (not recorded which). Some clones in this sample may be carry-over from other donors' samples. The chain is built from TRBV5-1 and TRBJ1-5, with D perhaps TRBD1 (5 bases). The specimen was blood. CDR3 sequence reads: CASSLIGAGNQPQHF. The CDR3 nucleotides read TGCGCCAGCAGCTTGATCGGGGCTGGCAATCAGCCCCAGCATTTT.